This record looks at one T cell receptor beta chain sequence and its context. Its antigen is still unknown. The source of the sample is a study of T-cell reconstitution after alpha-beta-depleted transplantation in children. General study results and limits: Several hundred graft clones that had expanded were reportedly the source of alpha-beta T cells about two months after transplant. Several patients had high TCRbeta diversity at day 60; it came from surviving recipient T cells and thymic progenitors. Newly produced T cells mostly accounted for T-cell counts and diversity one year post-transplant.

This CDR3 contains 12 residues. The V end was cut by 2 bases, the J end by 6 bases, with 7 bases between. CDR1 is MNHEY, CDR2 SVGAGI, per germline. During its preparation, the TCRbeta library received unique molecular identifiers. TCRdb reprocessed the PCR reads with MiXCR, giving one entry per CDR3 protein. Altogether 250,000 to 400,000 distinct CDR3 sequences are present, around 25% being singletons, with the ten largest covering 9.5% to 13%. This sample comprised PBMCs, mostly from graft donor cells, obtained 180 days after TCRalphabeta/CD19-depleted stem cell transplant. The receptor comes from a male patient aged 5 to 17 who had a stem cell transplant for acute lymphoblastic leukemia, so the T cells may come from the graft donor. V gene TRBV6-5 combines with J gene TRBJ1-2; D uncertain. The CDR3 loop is CASSYNGDGYTF. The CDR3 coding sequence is TGTGCCAGCAGTTACAACGGGGATGGCTACACCTTC.